This T cell receptor (beta chain) was identified during a study of a mutant IDH1 vaccine in newly diagnosed glioma (dated by TCRdb to about 2021). About the study as a whole: In the chemotherapy-containing groups, vaccination started alongside temozolomide cycles, whereas in patients who had radiotherapy alone it started 4-6 weeks after radiotherapy. Of the 32 patients who were treated, 62.5% were male and approximately 38% were female, and the mean age was roughly 40 years. Prior to enrollment, patients had been given standard therapy consisting of radiotherapy alone, temozolomide alone, or radiochemotherapy with temozolomide, with the combination given to most patients. Visit V12 was the week-35 safety follow-up and visit V13 was the week-47 end of study. Six visits were used for peripheral blood collection: V03 (baseline), V05, V07, V10, V12 and V13. Longitudinal TCRB deep sequencing was performed for about two dozen treated patients wherever samples were available for exploratory analyses.

What this sample's time point label stands for: week 47, end of study. Each vaccine dose, consisting of 300 ug of a 20-mer mutant IDH1 peptide in Montanide, was administered subcutaneously with topical imiquimod. Eight vaccinations were administered to patients in weeks 1, 3, 5, 7, 11, 15, 19 and 23, corresponding to visits V03 through V10. The donors had newly diagnosed IDH1-mutant astrocytomas of WHO grade 3 or 4 that showed loss of nuclear ATRX. The samples were drawn from NOA16, a multicentre, single-arm, open-label phase I trial in Germany that tested a mutant IDH1 peptide vaccine in humans for the first time. Genomic DNA for TCRB sequencing was isolated from EDTA blood with the DNeasy Blood and Tissue Kit. With regard to this clone: Its target antigen remains unknown. Base quality data are lacking; no much larger clone is found one base away.

Libraries came from the immunoSEQ multiplex PCR assay. Rearranged TCR beta chain sequences were amplified with the hsTCRB Kit following the manufacturer's protocol. Sequencing of TCRB libraries was carried out on an Illumina MiSeq. Turning to the authors' computational methods: The kit vendor's proprietary platform handled demultiplexing, trimming and gene mapping. TCRdb provides this immuneACCESS table in a form limited to in-frame rearrangements. Some clones are lacking; in checked studies, under half of them reflect an unresolved V gene, and why the rest are absent is not known. The V and J calls and clone size are taken from that table; D and trimming were inferred from the DNA. This sample holds tens of thousands of clones; approximately 84% were observed only once. About 4.3% of the sample is taken by the ten largest. General conclusions and limits of the study: It was noted by the authors that analyses of patient blood samples could not be reproduced owing to sample limitations. Selection of PBMC samples for TCRB deep sequencing was based on availability. Changes in the top peripheral T cell clonotypes picked up by TCRB sequencing did not appear to be linked to pseudoprogression. Across multiple MHC alleles, vaccine-induced immune responses were seen in 85% to 95% of patients.

The source of this sequence is a woman under 40 with glioma. Some clones in this sample may be carry-over from other donors' samples. The sequencing here drew on PBMCs, taken from a glioma patient whose treatment included an IDH1 peptide vaccine.

The CDR3 sequence is CASSASGGTDETQYF. The nucleotide sequence reads as follows: TGCGCCAGCAGCGCTAGCGGGGGGACGGATGAGACCCAGTACTTC. The chain is encoded by TRBV4-1 joined to TRBJ2-5, with 11 middle bases fitting TRBD2. Taken from the germline V gene, the CDR1 and CDR2 loops are MGHRA and YSYEKL. The V end gives up 5 bases and the J end 5 bases, leaving 7 bases in the junction not matched to a gene. Inclusive of the bounding cysteine and phenylalanine, the CDR3 is 15 residues long. Only the CDR3 region is kept as DNA, spanning 45 bases read in frame from base 1.